The clone carrying this T cell receptor beta chain was seen just once. The antigen remains undetermined. 60 Vbeta and 13 Jbeta primers were used in PCR. Produced via immunoSEQ multiplex PCR; TCRdb's table is partial and in-frame only. Here the sample spans 100,000 to 150,000 clones, around 75% being singletons. Germline values: CDR1 SNHLY, CDR2 FYNNEI. J gave up 6 bases and V 2 bases, and 6 bases lay outside the gene matches. CDR3 size: 14 residues. The entry originates in a study of cytomegalovirus exposure and HLA in healthy donors. Overall study findings and caveats: The listing of 150 to 200 TCR beta chains classed them as cytomegalovirus-associated. Among immune exposure information, only CMV serostatus was available.

The rearrangement joins TRBV2 to TRBJ2-7; 8 positions agree with TRBD1. This receptor was identified in a man aged 55 to 70 in good health and CMV-seropositive. The sequencing sample was made of PBMCs. DNA of the CDR3: TGTGCCAGCAGTGAACTACCGACAGGGGCCGAGCAGTACTTC. Translating gives CASSELPTGAEQYF. The full variable domain, in which reference TRBV2 and TRBJ2-7 provide the parts outside the CDR3, is EPEVTQTPSHQVTQMGQEVILRCVPISNHLYFYWYRQILGQKVEFLVSFYNNEISEKSEIFDDQFSVERPDGSNFTLKIRSTKLEDSAMYFCASSELPTGAEQYFGPGTRLTVT.